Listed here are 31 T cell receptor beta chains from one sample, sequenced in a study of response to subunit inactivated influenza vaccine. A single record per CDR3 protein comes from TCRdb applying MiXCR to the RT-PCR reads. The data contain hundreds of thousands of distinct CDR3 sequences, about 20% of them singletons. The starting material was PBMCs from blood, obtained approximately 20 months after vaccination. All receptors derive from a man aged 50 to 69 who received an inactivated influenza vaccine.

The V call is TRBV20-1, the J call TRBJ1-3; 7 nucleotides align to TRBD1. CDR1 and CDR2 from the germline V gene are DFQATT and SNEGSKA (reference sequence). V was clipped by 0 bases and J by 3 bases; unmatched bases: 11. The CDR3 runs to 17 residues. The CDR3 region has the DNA TGCAGTGCTAGAGATAGCCGCCCGACAGGGAGTGGAAACACCATATATTTT. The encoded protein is CSARDSRPTGSGNTIYF.

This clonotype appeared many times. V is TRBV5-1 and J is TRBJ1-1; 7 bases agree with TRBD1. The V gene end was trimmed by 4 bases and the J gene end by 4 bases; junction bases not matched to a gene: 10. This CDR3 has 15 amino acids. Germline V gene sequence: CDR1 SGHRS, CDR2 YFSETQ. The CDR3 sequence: CASSKDRRDSTEAFF. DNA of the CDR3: TGCGCCAGCAGCAAGGACCGCAGGGACAGCACTGAAGCTTTCTTT. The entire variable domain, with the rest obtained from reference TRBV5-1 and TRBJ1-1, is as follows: KAGVTQTPRYLIKTRGQQVTLSCSPISGHRSVSWYQQTPGQGLQFLFEYFSETQRNKGNFPGRFSGRQFSNSRSEMNVSTLELGDSALYLCASSKDRRDSTEAFFGQGTRLTVV.

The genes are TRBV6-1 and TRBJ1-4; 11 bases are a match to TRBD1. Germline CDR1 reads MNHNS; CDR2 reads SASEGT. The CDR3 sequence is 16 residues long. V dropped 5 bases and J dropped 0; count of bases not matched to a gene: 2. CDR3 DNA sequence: TGTGCCAGCAGTACGGGACAGGGGGCAACTAATGAAAAACTGTTTTTT. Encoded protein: CASSTGQGATNEKLFF.

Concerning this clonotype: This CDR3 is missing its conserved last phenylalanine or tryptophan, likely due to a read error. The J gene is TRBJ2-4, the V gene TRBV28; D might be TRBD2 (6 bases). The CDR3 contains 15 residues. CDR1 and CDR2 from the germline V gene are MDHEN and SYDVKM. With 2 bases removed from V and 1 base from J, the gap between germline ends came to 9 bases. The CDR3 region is CASSLMAGAKNIQYL. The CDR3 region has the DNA TGTGCCAGCAGTTTAATGGCGGGGGCCAAAAACATTCAGTACCTC.

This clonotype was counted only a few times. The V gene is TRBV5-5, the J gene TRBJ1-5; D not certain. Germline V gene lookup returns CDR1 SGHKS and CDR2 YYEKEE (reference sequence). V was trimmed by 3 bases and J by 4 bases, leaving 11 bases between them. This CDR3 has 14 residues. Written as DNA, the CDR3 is TGTGCCAGCAGCTCCGGCTGGGGAAATCAGCCCCAGCATTTT. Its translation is CASSSGWGNQPQHF.

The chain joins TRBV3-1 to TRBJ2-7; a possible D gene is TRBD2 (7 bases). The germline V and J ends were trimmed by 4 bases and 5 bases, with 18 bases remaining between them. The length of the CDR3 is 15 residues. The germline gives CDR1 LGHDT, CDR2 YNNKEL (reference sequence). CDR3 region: CASSPLFAGANEQYF. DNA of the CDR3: TGTGCCAGCAGCCCCCTCTTTGCGGGGGCCAACGAGCAGTACTTC.

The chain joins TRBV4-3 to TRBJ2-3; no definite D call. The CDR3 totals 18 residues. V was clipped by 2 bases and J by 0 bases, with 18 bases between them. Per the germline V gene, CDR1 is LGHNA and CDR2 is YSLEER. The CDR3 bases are TGCGCCAGCAGCCAATACGGCAGACCCGGACCTAGCACAGATACGCAGTATTTT. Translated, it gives CASSQYGRPGPSTDTQYF.

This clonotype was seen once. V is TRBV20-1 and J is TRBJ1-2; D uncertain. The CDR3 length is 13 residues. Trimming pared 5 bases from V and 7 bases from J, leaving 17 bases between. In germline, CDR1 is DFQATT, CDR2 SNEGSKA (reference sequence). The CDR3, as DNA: TGCAGTGCTGGGCCGGGTCTGGGGTTTGGCTACACCTTC. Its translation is CSAGPGLGFGYTF.

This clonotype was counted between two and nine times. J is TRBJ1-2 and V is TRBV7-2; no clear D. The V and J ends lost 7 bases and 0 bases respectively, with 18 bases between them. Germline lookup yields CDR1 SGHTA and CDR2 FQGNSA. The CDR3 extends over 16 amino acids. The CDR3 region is CASNLRGGKPNYGYTF. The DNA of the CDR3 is TGTGCCAGCAACCTACGAGGAGGGAAACCTAACTATGGCTACACCTTC.

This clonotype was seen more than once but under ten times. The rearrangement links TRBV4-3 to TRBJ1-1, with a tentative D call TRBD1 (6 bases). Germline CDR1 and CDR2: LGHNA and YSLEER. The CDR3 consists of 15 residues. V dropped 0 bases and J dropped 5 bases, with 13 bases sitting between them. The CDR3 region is CASSQDLFRGTEAFF. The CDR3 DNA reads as TGCGCCAGCAGCCAAGATTTGTTCAGGGGAACTGAAGCTTTCTTT.

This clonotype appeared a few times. CDR3 residues: CASRRRGQPQHF. In DNA, the CDR3 is TGTGCCAGCAGGCGCAGGGGTCAGCCCCAGCATTTT. This rearrangement joins TRBV6-5 to TRBJ1-5; D may be TRBD1 (6 bases). V dropped 6 bases and J dropped 6 bases, with 9 bases sitting between them. Per germline, CDR1 MNHEY and CDR2 SVGAGI. The CDR3 is made up of 12 amino acids.

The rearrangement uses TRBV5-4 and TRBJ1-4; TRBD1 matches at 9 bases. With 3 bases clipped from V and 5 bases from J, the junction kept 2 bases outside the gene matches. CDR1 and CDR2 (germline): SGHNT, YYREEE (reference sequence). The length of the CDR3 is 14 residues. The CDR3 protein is CASSSQGANEKLFF. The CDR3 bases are TGTGCCAGCAGCTCACAGGGGGCGAATGAAAAACTGTTTTTT. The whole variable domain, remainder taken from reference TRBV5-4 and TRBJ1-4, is ETGVTQSPTHLIKTRGQQVTLRCSSQSGHNTVSWYQQALGQGPQFIFQYYREEENGRGNFPPRFSGLQFPNYSSELNVNALELDDSALYLCASSSQGANEKLFFGSGTQLSVL.

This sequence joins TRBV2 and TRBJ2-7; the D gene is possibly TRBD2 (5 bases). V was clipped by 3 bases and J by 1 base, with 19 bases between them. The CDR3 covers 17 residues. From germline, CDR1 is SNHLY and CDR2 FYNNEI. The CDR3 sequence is CASSDPYDSELSYEQYF. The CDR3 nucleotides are TGTGCCAGCAGTGACCCATATGATAGCGAACTTTCCTACGAGCAGTACTTC.

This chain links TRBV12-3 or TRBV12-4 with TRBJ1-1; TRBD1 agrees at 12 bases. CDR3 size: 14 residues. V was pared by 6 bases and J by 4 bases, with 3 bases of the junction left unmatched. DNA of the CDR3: TGTGCCAGCAGACCGGGACAGGGGGCCACTGAAGCTTTCTTT. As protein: CASRPGQGATEAFF.

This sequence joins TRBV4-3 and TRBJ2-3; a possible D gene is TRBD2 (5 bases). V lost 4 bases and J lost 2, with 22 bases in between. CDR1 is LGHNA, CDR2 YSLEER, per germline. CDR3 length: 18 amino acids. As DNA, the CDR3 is TGCGCCAGCAGCCCTAGCCGGAGTTCATCCGACTTCACAGATACGCAGTATTTT. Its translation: CASSPSRSSSDFTDTQYF.

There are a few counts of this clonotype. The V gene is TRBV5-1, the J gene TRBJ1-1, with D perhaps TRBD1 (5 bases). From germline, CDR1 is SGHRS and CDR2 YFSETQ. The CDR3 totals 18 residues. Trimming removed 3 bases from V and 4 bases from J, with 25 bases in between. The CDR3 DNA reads TGCGCCAGCAGCTCAACCTGGGCGGGACCCGATCGAACCACTGAAGCTTTCTTT. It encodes CASSSTWAGPDRTTEAFF.

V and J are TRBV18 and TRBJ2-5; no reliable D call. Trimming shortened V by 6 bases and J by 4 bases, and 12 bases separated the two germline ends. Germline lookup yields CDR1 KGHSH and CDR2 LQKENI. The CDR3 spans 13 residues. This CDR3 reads CASSPIALETQYF. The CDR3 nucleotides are TGTGCCAGCTCGCCGATAGCTTTAGAGACCCAGTACTTC.

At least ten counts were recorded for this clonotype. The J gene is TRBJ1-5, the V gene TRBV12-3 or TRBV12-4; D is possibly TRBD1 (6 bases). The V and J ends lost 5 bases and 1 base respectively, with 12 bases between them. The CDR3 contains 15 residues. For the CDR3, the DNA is TGTGCCAGCAGTCCAGGGGTTATAAGCAATCAGCCCCAGCATTTT. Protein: CASSPGVISNQPQHF.

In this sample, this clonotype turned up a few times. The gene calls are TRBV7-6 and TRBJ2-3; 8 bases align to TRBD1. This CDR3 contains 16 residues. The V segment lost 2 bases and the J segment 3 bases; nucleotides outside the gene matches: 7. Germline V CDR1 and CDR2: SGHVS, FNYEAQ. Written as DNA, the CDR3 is TGTGCCAGCAGCTTATTTCGCGGACAGGGTACAGATACGCAGTATTTT. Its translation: CASSLFRGQGTDTQYF.

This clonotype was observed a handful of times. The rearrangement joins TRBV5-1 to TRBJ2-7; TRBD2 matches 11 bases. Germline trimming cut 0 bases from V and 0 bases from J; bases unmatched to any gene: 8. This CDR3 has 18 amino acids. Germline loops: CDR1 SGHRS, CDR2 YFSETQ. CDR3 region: CASSLVSPTSGSSYEQYF. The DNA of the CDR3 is TGCGCCAGCAGCTTGGTTTCCCCCACTAGCGGGAGCTCCTACGAGCAGTACTTC.

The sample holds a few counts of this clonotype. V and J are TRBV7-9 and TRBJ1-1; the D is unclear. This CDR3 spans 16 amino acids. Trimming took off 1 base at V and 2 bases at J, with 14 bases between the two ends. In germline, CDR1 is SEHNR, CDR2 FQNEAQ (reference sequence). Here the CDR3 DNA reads TGTGCCAGCAGCTTAGGAATGTCACGAGACAACACTGAAGCTTTCTTT. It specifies CASSLGMSRDNTEAFF.

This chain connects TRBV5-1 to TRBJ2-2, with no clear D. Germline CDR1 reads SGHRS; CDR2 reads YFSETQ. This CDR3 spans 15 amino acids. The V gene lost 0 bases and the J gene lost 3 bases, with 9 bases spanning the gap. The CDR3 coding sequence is TGCGCCAGCAGCTTGGTCGGACCGGACACCGGGGAGCTGTTTTTT. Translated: CASSLVGPDTGELFF.

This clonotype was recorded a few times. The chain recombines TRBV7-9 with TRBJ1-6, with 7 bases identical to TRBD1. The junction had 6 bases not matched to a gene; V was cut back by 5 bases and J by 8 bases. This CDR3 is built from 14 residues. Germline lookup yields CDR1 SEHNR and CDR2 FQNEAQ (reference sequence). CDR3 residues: CASSLTGPDSPLHF. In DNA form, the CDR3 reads TGTGCCAGCAGCCTGACAGGGCCAGATTCACCCCTCCACTTT.

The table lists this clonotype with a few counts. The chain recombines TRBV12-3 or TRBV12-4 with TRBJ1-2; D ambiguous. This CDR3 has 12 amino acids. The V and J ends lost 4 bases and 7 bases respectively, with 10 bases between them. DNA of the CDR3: TGTGCCAGCAGTTCCCCGGGTTCTGGCTACACCTTC. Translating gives CASSSPGSGYTF.

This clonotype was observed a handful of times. The CDR3 loop is CASSHRLAGETNTGELFF. CDR3 sequence (DNA): TGCGCCAGCAGCCACCGACTAGCGGGAGAAACGAACACCGGGGAGCTGTTTTTT. This chain joins TRBV4-3 and TRBJ2-2; 12 bases match TRBD2. After removal of 3 bases from V and 0 bases from J, the junction contained 5 bases not matched to a gene. CDR3 length: 18 amino acids. Per germline, CDR1 LGHNA and CDR2 YSLEER.

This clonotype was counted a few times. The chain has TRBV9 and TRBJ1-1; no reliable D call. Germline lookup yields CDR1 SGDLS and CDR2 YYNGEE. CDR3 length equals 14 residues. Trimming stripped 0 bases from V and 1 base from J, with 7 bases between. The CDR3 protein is CASSVGHENTEAFF. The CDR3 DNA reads TGTGCCAGCAGCGTAGGACACGAGAACACTGAAGCTTTCTTT.

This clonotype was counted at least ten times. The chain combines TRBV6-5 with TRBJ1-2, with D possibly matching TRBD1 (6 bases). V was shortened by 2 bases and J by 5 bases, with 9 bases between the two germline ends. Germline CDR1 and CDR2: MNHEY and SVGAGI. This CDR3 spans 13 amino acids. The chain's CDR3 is CASSYGGQYGYTF. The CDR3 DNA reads TGTGCCAGCAGTTACGGCGGACAGTATGGCTACACCTTC.

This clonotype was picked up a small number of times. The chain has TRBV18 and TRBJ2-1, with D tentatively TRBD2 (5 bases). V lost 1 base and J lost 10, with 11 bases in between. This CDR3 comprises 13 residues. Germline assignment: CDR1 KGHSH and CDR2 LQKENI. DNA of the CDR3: TGTGCCAGCTCACCACACCCCGGCGGGGAGCAGTTCTTC. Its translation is CASSPHPGGEQFF.

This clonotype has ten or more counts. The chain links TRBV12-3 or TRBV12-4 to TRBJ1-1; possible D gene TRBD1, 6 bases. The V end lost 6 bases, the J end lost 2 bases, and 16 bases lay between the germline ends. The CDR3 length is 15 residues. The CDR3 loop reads CASSLGAGANTEAFF. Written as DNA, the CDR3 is TGTGCCAGCAGCCTGGGGGCCGGGGCAAACACTGAAGCTTTCTTT.

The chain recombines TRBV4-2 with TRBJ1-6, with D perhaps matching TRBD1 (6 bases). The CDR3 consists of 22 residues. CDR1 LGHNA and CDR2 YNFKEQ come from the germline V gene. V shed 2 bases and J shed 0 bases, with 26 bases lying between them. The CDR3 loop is CASSQRGGRGGPPSSYNSPLHF. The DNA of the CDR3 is TGTGCCAGCAGCCAACGGGGCGGGCGCGGGGGCCCCCCAAGCTCCTATAATTCACCCCTCCACTTT.

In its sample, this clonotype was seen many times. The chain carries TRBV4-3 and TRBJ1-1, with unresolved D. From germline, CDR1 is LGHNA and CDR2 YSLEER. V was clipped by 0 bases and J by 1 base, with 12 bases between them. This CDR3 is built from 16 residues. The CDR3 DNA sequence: TGCGCCAGCAGCCAAGATTGGCTGACGGAGAACACTGAAGCTTTCTTT. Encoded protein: CASSQDWLTENTEAFF.